This TCR beta chain emerged from a study of molecular identifiers for immune sequencing clone quantification. V was pared by 3 bases and J by 2 bases, with 11 bases between. This CDR3 has 15 amino acids. Germline CDR1 is MDHEN and CDR2 is SYDVKM. From the PCR reads, TCRdb called clonotypes with MiXCR, one entry per CDR3 protein. Altogether about 640,000 distinct CDR3 sequences are present, 15% to 20% being singletons, with the ten largest covering under 0.95%. Sequencing used naive CD8+ T cells from blood, with Jurkat cell RNA spiked in. The subset: FACS-sorted CD8+CD4-CCR7+CD45RA+ naive T cells. The V call is TRBV28, the J call TRBJ2-1; the D is unclear. This sequence originates from a human donor in good health. Some libraries in this study had Jurkat cell RNA spiked in. CDR3: CASSFVAEAYNEQFF. The CDR3 nucleotides are TGTGCCAGCAGTTTCGTGGCAGAAGCCTACAATGAGCAGTTCTTC.